One T cell receptor beta chain is described in this entry. Its antigen is still unknown. The study ran its PCR with 60 Vbeta and 13 Jbeta primers. TCRdb's table, derived via immunoSEQ multiplex PCR, lists solely in-frame clones and lacks some. The sample lists some 130,000 clones, 80% to 85% occurring once. CDR1 is MNHEY, CDR2 SMNVEV, per germline (reference sequence). V was clipped by 6 bases and J by 8 bases, with 19 bases between them. This CDR3 comprises 15 residues. These data are taken from a study of cytomegalovirus exposure and HLA in healthy donors. Study-wide findings and caveats: What a later analysis reportedly showed was that an Asian-associated ancestry cluster had fewer N-insertions than the roughly 670-donor mean. Listed as cytomegalovirus-associated were over 150 TCR beta chains. In an earlier analysis, productive rearrangement rates for most beta V segments clustered near 87% or 30%.

This sequence was found in a male donor in good health and CMV-seropositive. The material sequenced was PBMCs. The gene calls are TRBV27 and TRBJ1-4, with a weak D call TRBD1 (5 bases). CDR3: CASRSPQGEREKLFF. The CDR3 bases are TGTGCCAGCAGAAGTCCTCAGGGCGAAAGGGAAAAACTGTTTTTT.